These 18 T cell receptor beta chains came from one sample sequenced in a study of regulatory T cells in long-lasting Graves disease (dated by TCRdb to the early 2020s). The library came from multiplex PCR. The run used an Illumina HiSeq 4000. CDR3 regions were amplified by Arm-PCR with iRepertoire HTBI primers to construct TCR beta libraries. In-frame beta chains were kept once TCRdb had trimmed the public reads at Q25 with fastp and called clones with MiXCR. Entries are consolidated by CDR3 protein sequence, retaining the most common genes and DNA. A total of approximately 480,000 distinct CDR3 sequences appear in this sample, around 15% of them only once. The biggest ten clones account for 12% of the sample. Taken with the paper, the label for time point translates to: newly diagnosed GD, antithyroid drugs for less than 3 months. RNA was extracted from PBMCs in TRIzol for both TCR sequencing and RNA sequencing.

These data were also filed under a second study, of T cells in Graves' hyperthyroidism and ophthalmopathy.

This material consisted of peripheral blood mononuclear cells (PBMCs), taken at new diagnosis, from a patient treated with antithyroid drugs. These receptors came from a man aged 40-49 years with Graves disease. Donor details come from another sample of the same person, matched by shared clones.

This clonotype came up many times. The V gene is TRBV6-5, the J gene TRBJ2-5; no reliable D call. Between the trimmed V and J ends, which lost 4 bases and 4 bases, there was a span of 16 bases. This CDR3 spans 15 amino acids. The germline V gene has CDR1 MNHEY and CDR2 SVGAGI. In DNA, the CDR3 is TGTGCCAGCAGTTCTGGTGTCATCGGGTTAGAGACCCAGTACTTC. Translating gives CASSSGVIGLETQYF.

This clonotype showed up many times. The gene calls are TRBV7-2 and TRBJ1-4; TRBD1 matches 10 bases. Germline lookup yields CDR1 SGHTA and CDR2 FQGNSA. V was clipped by 5 bases and J by 3 bases; unmatched bases: 18. This CDR3 spans 20 amino acids. CDR3 residues: CASSPLGQGFIVQANEKLFF. The CDR3 DNA reads TGTGCCAGCAGCCCCTTGGGACAGGGGTTTATTGTTCAGGCTAATGAAAAACTGTTTTTT.

This clonotype was counted many times. J is TRBJ2-7 and V is TRBV11-2; D is uncertain. V shed 2 bases and J shed 0 bases, with 14 bases lying between them. Germline V CDR1 and CDR2: SGHAT, FQNNGV. The CDR3 has 16 residues. The CDR3 region is CASSLQLLSSSYEQYF. CDR3 nucleotides: TGTGCCAGCAGCTTACAACTCCTTTCCAGCTCCTACGAGCAGTACTTC.

The genes are TRBV9 and TRBJ2-2, with 11 bases that match TRBD1. With 3 bases clipped from V and 8 bases from J, the junction kept 6 bases outside the gene matches. The CDR3 runs to 15 residues. CDR1 is SGDLS, CDR2 YYNGEE, per germline. The CDR3 nucleotides are TGTGCCAGCAGCGACGGACAGGGGGCAATAGGGGAGCTGTTTTTT. This translates into CASSDGQGAIGELFF. The full variable domain, with the rest looked up from reference TRBV9 and TRBJ2-2, is DSGVTQTPKHLITATGQRVTLRCSPRSGDLSVYWYQQSLDQGLQFLIQYYNGEERAKGNILERFSAQQFPDLHSELNLSSLELGDSALYFCASSDGQGAIGELFFGEGSRLTVL.

This clonotype was counted a single time. The chain joins TRBV4-2 to TRBJ2-7, with 9 nucleotides matching TRBD2. The junction had 7 bases not matched to a gene; V was cut back by 4 bases and J by 0 bases. CDR1 LGHNA and CDR2 YNFKEQ come from the germline V gene. The CDR3 covers 16 residues. The CDR3 nucleotides are TGTGCCAGCAGCCCCAGAGCTAGCGGGGACTCCTACGAGCAGTACTTC. Its protein product is CASSPRASGDSYEQYF.

This clonotype turned up a few times. The rearrangement links TRBV15 to TRBJ2-2; D is possibly TRBD1 (6 bases). Trimming removed 3 bases at V and 4 bases at J, with 12 bases between. The CDR3 contains 15 residues. Per germline, CDR1 LNHNV and CDR2 YYDKDF (reference sequence). The CDR3 DNA follows: TGTGCCACCAGCAGGTCTAACAGGGTCACCGGGGAGCTGTTTTTT. It yields the protein CATSRSNRVTGELFF.

The chain is built from TRBV7-9 and TRBJ2-1, with 9 bases identical to TRBD2. CDR3 length equals 16 residues. Germline V gene sequence: CDR1 SEHNR, CDR2 FQNEAQ (reference sequence). Germline trimming cut 5 bases from V and 6 bases from J; bases unmatched to any gene: 11. Written as DNA, the CDR3 is TGTGCCAGCAGCCTGACTAGCGGTTCGGTGGGCAATGAGCAGTTCTTC. Amino acid sequence: CASSLTSGSVGNEQFF.

This clonotype was recorded at least ten times. The rearrangement joins TRBV20-1 to TRBJ2-5; TRBD2 might be the D (5 bases). Germline lookup yields CDR1 DFQATT and CDR2 SNEGSKA (reference sequence). There are 12 residues in the CDR3. Trimming left V 1 base short and J 5 bases short, with 8 bases between. CDR3 in DNA: TGCAGTGCTAGAGTACCGGGGGAGACCCAGTACTTC. Residues: CSARVPGETQYF.

The chain joins TRBV7-6 to TRBJ2-1; unclear D gene. The length of the CDR3 is 15 residues. With 1 base removed from V and 4 bases from J, the gap between germline ends came to 11 bases. The germline gives CDR1 SGHVS, CDR2 FNYEAQ. CDR3 sequence reads: CASSLGLLGYNEQFF. Written as DNA, the CDR3 is TGTGCCAGCAGCTTAGGACTGCTGGGGTACAATGAGCAGTTCTTC.

This clonotype turned up a few times. The chain joins TRBV24-1 to TRBJ2-1; 8 bases map to TRBD2. Germline assignment: CDR1 KGHDR and CDR2 SFDVKD. V gave up 6 bases and J gave up 2 bases; unmatched junction bases: 5. The CDR3 runs to 15 residues. CDR3 region: CATSSSGRAYNEQFF. The CDR3 DNA follows: TGTGCCACCAGTTCTTCCGGGAGGGCCTACAATGAGCAGTTCTTC.

This clonotype was seen more than once but under ten times. The V gene is TRBV5-1, the J gene TRBJ2-5; D is undetermined. This CDR3 region has 17 residues. The ends were cut back, 0 bases at V and 1 base at J, with 16 bases in the middle. CDR1 SGHRS and CDR2 YFSETQ come from the germline V gene. CDR3 in DNA: TGCGCCAGCAGCTTGGTTGGTGGCGGCGCAGTCCAAGAGACCCAGTACTTC. Translated: CASSLVGGGAVQETQYF.

This clonotype was seen ten or more times. The chain carries TRBV20-1 and TRBJ1-4; 7 bases map to TRBD1. Trimming removed 0 bases from V and 5 bases from J; junction bases left unmatched: 12. The germline V gene encodes CDR1 DFQATT and CDR2 SNEGSKA (reference sequence). The CDR3 loop spans 17 amino acids. The CDR3 region is CSARDSGRGETNEKLFF. DNA of the CDR3: TGCAGTGCTAGAGATTCCGGCAGGGGGGAGACGAATGAAAAACTGTTTTTT.

This clonotype was seen only a few times. The chain uses TRBV19 and TRBJ1-5; a weak D match, TRBD1 (6 bases). Germline V lookup: CDR1 LNHDA, CDR2 SQIVND (reference sequence). Trimming removed 5 bases at V and 3 bases at J, with 14 bases between. This CDR3 is built from 15 residues. The CDR3: CASSPRGADNQPQHF. CDR3 DNA sequence: TGTGCCAGTAGTCCCCGGGGGGCTGACAATCAGCCCCAGCATTTT. The variable domain in full, completed from reference TRBV19 and TRBJ1-5, reads DGGITQSPKYLFRKEGQNVTLSCEQNLNHDAMYWYRQDPGQGLRLIYYSQIVNDFQKGDIAEGYSVSREKKESFPLTVTSAQKNPTAFYLCASSPRGADNQPQHFGDGTRLSIL.

This clonotype was counted ten times or more. This chain links TRBV20-1 with TRBJ2-4; either TRBD1 or TRBD2 may supply D (6 bases each). The V gene's germline CDR1 is DFQATT and CDR2 SNEGSKA (reference sequence). V was clipped by 8 bases and J by 3 bases, with 14 bases between them. This CDR3 is built from 13 residues. CDR3: CSPEEGDKNIQYF. The CDR3 DNA reads as TGCAGTCCAGAGGAGGGGGACAAAAACATTCAGTACTTC.

At least ten counts were recorded for this clonotype. The chain links TRBV2 to TRBJ2-3, with TRBD1 matching 8 bases. Germline CDR1 and CDR2: SNHLY and FYNNEI. The CDR3 consists of 15 residues. With 3 bases clipped from V and 1 base from J, the junction kept 3 bases outside the gene matches. The CDR3 DNA is TGTGCCAGCAGTGACGGACAGGGCGGCACAGATACGCAGTATTTT. Translating it yields CASSDGQGGTDTQYF.

In the case of this clonotype: A much larger clone lies one base from this, so it may be a read error. The chain links TRBV6-2 or TRBV6-3 to TRBJ1-2, with D tentatively TRBD1 (6 bases). CDR1 and CDR2 from the germline V gene are MNHEY and SVGEGT. Trimming removed 4 bases at V and 12 bases at J, with 12 bases between. The CDR3 runs 11 residues. Here the CDR3 DNA reads TGTGCCAGCAGTTCCCGGGGGGGCCACACCTTC. Translation gives CASSSRGGHTF.

Details on this clonotype: At one of its ends the junction is not consistent with the germline gene, which may arise from a read error. The genes are TRBV30 and TRBJ2-1, with TRBD2 matching 14 bases. The CDR3 is made up of 15 amino acids. Germline CDR1 and CDR2: GTSNPN and SVGIG (reference sequence). CDR3 region: CAWSSPTSGRAIFHF. The CDR3 bases are TGTGCCTGGAGTTCCCCGACTAGCGGGAGGGCCATTTTCCACTTC.

Ten or more counts support this clonotype. The gene calls are TRBV12-3 or TRBV12-4 and TRBJ2-7, with 7 bases aligning to TRBD2. V shed 5 bases, J shed 3 bases, and the junction held 7 bases outside the gene matches. The CDR3 spans 14 residues. CDR3 DNA sequence: TGTGCCAGCAGTCAGCGGGAAGTGGGCTACGAGCAGTACTTC. Protein: CASSQREVGYEQYF.